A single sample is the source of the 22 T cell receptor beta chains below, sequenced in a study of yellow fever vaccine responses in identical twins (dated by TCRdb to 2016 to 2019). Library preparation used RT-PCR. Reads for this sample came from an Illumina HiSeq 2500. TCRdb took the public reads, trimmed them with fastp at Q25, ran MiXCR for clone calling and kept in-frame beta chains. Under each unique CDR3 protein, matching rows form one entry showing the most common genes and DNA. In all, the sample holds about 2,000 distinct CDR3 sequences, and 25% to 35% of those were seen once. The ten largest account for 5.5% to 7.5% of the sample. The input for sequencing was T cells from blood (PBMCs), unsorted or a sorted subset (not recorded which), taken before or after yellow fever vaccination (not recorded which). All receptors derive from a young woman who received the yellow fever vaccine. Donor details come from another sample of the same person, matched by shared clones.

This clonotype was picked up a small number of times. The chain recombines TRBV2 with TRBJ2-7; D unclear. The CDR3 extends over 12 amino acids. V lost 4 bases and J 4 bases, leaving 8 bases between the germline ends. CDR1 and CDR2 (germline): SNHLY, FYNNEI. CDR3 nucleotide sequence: TGTGCCAGCAGTGTGAATGGGTACGAGCAGTACTTC. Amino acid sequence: CASSVNGYEQYF.

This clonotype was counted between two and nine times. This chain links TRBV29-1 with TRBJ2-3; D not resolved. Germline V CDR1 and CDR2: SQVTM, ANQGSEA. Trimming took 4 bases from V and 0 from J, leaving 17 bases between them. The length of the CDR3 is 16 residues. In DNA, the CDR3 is TGCAGCGTTGTTCCGTGGGTTCGGTCTAGCACAGATACGCAGTATTTT. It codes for CSVVPWVRSSTDTQYF.

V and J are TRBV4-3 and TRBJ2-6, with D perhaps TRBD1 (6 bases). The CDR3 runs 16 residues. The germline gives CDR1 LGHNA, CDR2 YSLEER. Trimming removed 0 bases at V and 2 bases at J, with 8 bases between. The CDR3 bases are TGCGCCAGCAGCCAAGACTCAGGGGCTGGGGCCAACGTCCTGACTTTC. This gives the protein CASSQDSGAGANVLTF.

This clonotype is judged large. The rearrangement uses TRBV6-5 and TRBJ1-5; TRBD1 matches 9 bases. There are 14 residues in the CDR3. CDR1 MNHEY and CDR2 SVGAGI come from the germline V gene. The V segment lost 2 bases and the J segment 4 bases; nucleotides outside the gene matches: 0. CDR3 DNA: TGTGCCAGCAGTTACGGACAGGGGAATCAGCCCCAGCATTTT. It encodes CASSYGQGNQPQHF.

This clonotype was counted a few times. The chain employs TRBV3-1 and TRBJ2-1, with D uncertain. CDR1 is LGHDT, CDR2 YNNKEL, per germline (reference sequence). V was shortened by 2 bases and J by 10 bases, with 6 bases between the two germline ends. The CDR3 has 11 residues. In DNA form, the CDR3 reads TGTGCCAGCAGCCAATCGCGGGAGCAGTTCTTC. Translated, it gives CASSQSREQFF.

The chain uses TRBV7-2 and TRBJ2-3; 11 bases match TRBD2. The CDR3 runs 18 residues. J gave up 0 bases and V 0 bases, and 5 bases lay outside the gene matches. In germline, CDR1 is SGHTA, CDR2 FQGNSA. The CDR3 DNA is TGTGCCAGCAGCTTAGCCCTAGCGGGGGGTCCTAGCACAGATACGCAGTATTTT. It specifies CASSLALAGGPSTDTQYF.

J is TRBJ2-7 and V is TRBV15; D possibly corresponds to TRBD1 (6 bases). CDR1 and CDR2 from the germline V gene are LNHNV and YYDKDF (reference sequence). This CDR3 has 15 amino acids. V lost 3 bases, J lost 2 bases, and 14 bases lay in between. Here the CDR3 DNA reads TGTGCCACCAGCAGCGACCAGGGGAGAACCTACGAGCAGTACTTC. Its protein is CATSSDQGRTYEQYF.

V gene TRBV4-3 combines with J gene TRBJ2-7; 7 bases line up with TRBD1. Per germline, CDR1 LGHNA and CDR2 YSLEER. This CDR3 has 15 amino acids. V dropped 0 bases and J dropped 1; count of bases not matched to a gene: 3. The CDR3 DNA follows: TGCGCCAGCAGCCAAGACCACAGGGGTTCCTACGAGCAGTACTTC. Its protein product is CASSQDHRGSYEQYF.

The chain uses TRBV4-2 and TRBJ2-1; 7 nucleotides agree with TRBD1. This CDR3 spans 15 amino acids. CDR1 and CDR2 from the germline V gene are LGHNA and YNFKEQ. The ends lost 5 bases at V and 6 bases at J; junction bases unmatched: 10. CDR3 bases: TGTGCCAGCAGCAGGGACAGCACTTTGATCAATGAGCAGTTCTTC. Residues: CASSRDSTLINEQFF.

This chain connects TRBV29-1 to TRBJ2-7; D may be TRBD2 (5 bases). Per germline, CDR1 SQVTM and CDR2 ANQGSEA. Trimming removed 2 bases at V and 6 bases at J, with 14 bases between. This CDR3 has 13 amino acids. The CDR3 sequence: CSVESGGRSEQYF. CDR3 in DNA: TGCAGCGTTGAATCCGGCGGGCGAAGCGAGCAGTACTTC.

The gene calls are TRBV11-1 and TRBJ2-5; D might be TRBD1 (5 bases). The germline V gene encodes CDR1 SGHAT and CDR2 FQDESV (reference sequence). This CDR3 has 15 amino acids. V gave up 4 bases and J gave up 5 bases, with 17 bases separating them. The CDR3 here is CASSSSDRSGETQYF. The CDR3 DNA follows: TGTGCCAGCAGCTCCTCCGACAGATCGGGTGAGACCCAGTACTTC.

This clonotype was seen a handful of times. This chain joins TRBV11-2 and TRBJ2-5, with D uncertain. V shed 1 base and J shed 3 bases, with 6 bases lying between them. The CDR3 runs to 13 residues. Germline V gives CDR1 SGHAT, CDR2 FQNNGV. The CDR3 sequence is CASSLGVEETQYF. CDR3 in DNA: TGTGCCAGCAGCTTAGGGGTGGAAGAGACCCAGTACTTC. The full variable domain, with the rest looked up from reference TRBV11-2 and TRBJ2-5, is EAGVAQSPRYKIIEKRQSVAFWCNPISGHATLYWYQQILGQGPKLLIQFQNNGVVDDSQLPKDRFSAERLKGVDSTLKIQPAKLEDSAVYLCASSLGVEETQYFGPGTRLLVL.

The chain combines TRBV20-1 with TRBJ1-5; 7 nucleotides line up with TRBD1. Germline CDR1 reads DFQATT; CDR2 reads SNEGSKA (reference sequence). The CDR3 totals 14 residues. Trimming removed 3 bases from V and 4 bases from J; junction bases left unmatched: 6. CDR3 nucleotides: TGCAGTGCTAGGGGGGACAGCCGTAATCAGCCCCAGCATTTT. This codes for CSARGDSRNQPQHF.

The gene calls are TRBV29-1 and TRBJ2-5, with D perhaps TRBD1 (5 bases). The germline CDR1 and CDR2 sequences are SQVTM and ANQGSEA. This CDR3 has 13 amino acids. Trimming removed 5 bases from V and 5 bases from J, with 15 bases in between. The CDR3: CSVLTHWGETQYF. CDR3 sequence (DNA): TGCAGCGTTTTGACCCATTGGGGCGAGACCCAGTACTTC.

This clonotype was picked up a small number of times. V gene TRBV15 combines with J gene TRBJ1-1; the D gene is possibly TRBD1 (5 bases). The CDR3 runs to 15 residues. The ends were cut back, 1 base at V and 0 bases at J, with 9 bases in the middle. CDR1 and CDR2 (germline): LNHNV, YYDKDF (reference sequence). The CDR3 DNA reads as TGTGCCACCAGCAGAGTTGGGGGGATGAACACTGAAGCTTTCTTT. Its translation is CATSRVGGMNTEAFF.

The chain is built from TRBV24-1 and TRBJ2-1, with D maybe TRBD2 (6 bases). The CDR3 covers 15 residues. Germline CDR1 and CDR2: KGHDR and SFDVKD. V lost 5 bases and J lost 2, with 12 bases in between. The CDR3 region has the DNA TGTGCCACCAGTGCCTTCGGGAGCACCTACAATGAGCAGTTCTTC. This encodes CATSAFGSTYNEQFF.

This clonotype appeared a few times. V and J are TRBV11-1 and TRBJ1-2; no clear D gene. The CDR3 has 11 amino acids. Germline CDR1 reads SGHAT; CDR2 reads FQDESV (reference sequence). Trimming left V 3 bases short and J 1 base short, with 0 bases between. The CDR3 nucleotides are TGTGCCAGCAGCTTTAACTATGGCTACACCTTC. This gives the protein CASSFNYGYTF.

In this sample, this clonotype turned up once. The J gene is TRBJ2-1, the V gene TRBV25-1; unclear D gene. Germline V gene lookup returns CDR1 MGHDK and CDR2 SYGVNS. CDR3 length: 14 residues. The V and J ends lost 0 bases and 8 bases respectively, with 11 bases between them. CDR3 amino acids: CASSEYMGKYEQFF. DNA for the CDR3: TGTGCCAGCAGTGAATATATGGGGAAGTATGAGCAGTTCTTC.

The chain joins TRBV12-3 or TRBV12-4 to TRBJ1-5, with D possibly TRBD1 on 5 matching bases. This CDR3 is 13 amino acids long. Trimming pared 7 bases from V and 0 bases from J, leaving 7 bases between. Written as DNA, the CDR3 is TGTGCCAGCATGGGGCATAGCAATCAGCCCCAGCATTTT. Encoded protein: CASMGHSNQPQHF.

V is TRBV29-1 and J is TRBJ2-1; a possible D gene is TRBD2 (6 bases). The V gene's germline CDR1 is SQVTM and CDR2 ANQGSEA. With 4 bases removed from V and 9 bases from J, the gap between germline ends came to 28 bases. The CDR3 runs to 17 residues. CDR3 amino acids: CSVGIPGTSSLRGEQFF. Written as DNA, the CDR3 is TGCAGCGTTGGGATACCCGGGACTTCTTCCTTGCGGGGTGAGCAGTTCTTC.

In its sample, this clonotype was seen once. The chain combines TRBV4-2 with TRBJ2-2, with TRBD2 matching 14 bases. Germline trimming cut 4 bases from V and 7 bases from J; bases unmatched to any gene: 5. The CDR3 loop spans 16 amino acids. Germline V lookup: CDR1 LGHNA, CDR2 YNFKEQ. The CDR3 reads CASSRLAGGRFGELFF. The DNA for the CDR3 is TGTGCCAGCAGCCGACTAGCGGGGGGGCGATTCGGGGAGCTGTTTTTT.

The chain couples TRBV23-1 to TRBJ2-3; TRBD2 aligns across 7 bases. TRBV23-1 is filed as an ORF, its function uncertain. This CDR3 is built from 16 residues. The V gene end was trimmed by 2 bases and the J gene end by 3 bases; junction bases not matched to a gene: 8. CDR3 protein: CASSQRAGRKTDTQYF. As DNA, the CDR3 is TGCGCCAGCAGTCAAAGAGCCGGGAGGAAGACAGATACGCAGTATTTT.